This T cell receptor beta chain originates from a study of graft-versus-host responses after intestinal transplantation. Across the study: Transplant types were multivisceral, liver-intestinal, or isolated intestinal. Tacrolimus plus steroids were given to all recipients for roughly 3 years, preceded by anti-thymocyte globulin induction.

As regards this clone: The antigen is not known.

Findings and limits, study-wide: Allografts from individuals with graft-donor T cell macrochimerism displayed high graft-versus-host to host-versus-graft clonal ratios.

Trimming took off 5 bases at V and 9 bases at J, with 4 bases between the two ends. The CDR3 sequence is 9 residues long. Looked up from germline, CDR1 is SEHNR and CDR2 is FQNEAQ (reference sequence). Tissue from the graft was processed to free its intraepithelial and lamina propria lymphocytes. Clones were read by immunoSEQ multiplex PCR, and TCRdb kept only the in-frame ones, dropping some. The table lists roughly 8,400 clones, around 72% of them singletons. The sample here was ileum tissue, taken about 490 days after intestinal transplant. The chain uses TRBV7-9 and TRBJ2-5; no firm D call. The source is a human patient who received an intestinal transplant, so some T cells may come from the graft donor. The CDR3 protein is CASSPPQYF. The CDR3 DNA sequence: TGTGCCAGCAGCCCGCCCCAGTACTTC.